Following are 22 T cell receptor beta chains from one sample sequenced in a study of cytomegalovirus exposure and HLA in healthy donors. This PCR relied on a set of 60 Vbeta primers and 13 Jbeta primers. Generated by immunoSEQ multiplex PCR, the TCRdb table keeps only in-frame clones and is missing some. The ten most abundant clones cover about 0.79% of a sample with under 200,000 clones. Sequenced: PBMCs. These receptors were obtained from a woman aged 18 to 35 in good health and CMV-seropositive.

The rearrangement uses TRBV5-5 and TRBJ1-1; 8 bases are shared with TRBD1. There are 11 residues in the CDR3. Losses at the gene ends were 5 bases for V and 11 bases for J; bases not matched to a gene: 5. Per germline, CDR1 SGHKS and CDR2 YYEKEE (reference sequence). The CDR3 DNA is TGTGCCAGCAGGCGGACAGGGAAGGCTTTCTTT. This translates into CASRRTGKAFF.

DNA for the CDR3: TGTGCCACCAGCAAGGGGACAGGGGTGGCCTACGAGCAGTACTTC. Amino acids: CATSKGTGVAYEQYF. This chain joins TRBV15 and TRBJ2-7, with 10 bases aligning to TRBD1. There are 15 residues in the CDR3. In germline, CDR1 is LNHNV, CDR2 YYDKDF (reference sequence). V lost 4 bases and J lost 2; bases outside the gene matches: 5.

The V gene is TRBV18, the J gene TRBJ2-2; 9 bases match TRBD2. V shed 1 base, J shed 0 bases, and the junction held 3 bases outside the gene matches. This CDR3 has 17 amino acids. Per the germline V gene, CDR1 is KGHSH and CDR2 is LQKENI. The CDR3 protein is CASSPLLAGTNTGELFF. The CDR3 DNA sequence: TGTGCCAGCTCACCACTTCTAGCGGGGACGAACACCGGGGAGCTGTTTTTT.

The chain carries TRBV19 and TRBJ1-2; TRBD1 aligns across 7 bases. The CDR3 has 13 amino acids. Germline CDR1 LNHDA, CDR2 SQIVND (reference sequence). The V segment lost 3 bases and the J segment 5 bases; nucleotides outside the gene matches: 3. This chain's CDR3 is CASSIDREYGYTF. The CDR3 DNA is TGTGCCAGTAGTATCGACAGGGAATATGGCTACACCTTC. Full variable domain (rest looked up from reference TRBV19 and TRBJ1-2): DGGITQSPKYLFRKEGQNVTLSCEQNLNHDAMYWYRQDPGQGLRLIYYSQIVNDFQKGDIAEGYSVSREKKESFPLTVTSAQKNPTAFYLCASSIDREYGYTFGSGTRLTVV.

Worth noting for this clone: The same CDR3 can be traced to other DNA sequences in this sample. The chain couples TRBV7-2 to TRBJ2-1, with D perhaps matching TRBD2 (6 bases). This CDR3 region has 13 residues. Germline CDR1 SGHTA, CDR2 FQGNSA. Trimming cost V 5 bases and J 7 bases, with 12 bases left between them. The CDR3 loop is CASSPTGSNEQFF. The CDR3 DNA follows: TGTGCCAGCAGCCCGACCGGGAGTAATGAGCAGTTCTTC.

J is TRBJ1-2 and V is TRBV14, with D possibly TRBD1 on 6 matching bases. Per germline, CDR1 SGHDN and CDR2 FVKESK. CDR3 length equals 15 residues. The V end lost 3 bases, the J end lost 1 base, and 12 bases lay between the germline ends. CDR3 sequence (DNA): TGTGCCAGCAGCCAGCCGGGACACAGTAACTATGGCTACACCTTC. Translating it yields CASSQPGHSNYGYTF.

The rearrangement joins TRBV7-2 to TRBJ2-7, with a tentative D call TRBD2 (5 bases). CDR3 length: 13 amino acids. The germline V gene encodes CDR1 SGHTA and CDR2 FQGNSA. V dropped 4 bases and J dropped 6 bases, with 13 bases sitting between them. CDR3 loop: CASSSSRDGEQYF. CDR3 coding DNA: TGTGCCAGCAGCTCGTCCCGGGATGGCGAGCAGTACTTC.

The J gene is TRBJ1-1, the V gene TRBV2; tentatively, D is TRBD1 (6 bases). The germline V gene has CDR1 SNHLY and CDR2 FYNNEI. The CDR3 extends over 14 amino acids. V was trimmed by 0 bases and J by 4 bases, leaving 9 bases between them. The CDR3 DNA follows: TGTGCCAGCAGTGAAGCGCCAGGGGTCACTGAAGCTTTCTTT. This translates into CASSEAPGVTEAFF.

The chain employs TRBV6-1 and TRBJ2-1; 7 bases line up with TRBD1. Germline V gene data show CDR1 as MNHNS and CDR2 as SASEGT. The CDR3 is 15 amino acids. The V gene end was trimmed by 7 bases and the J gene end by 4 bases; junction bases not matched to a gene: 10. The CDR3 region has the DNA TGTGCCAGCATTATCACCTTACAGGGGTACAATGAGCAGTTCTTC. Translated: CASIITLQGYNEQFF.

This chain connects TRBV5-1 to TRBJ2-7; D gene ambiguous. Germline lookup yields CDR1 SGHRS and CDR2 YFSETQ. V was clipped by 0 bases and J by 2 bases, with 12 bases between them. The length of the CDR3 is 15 residues. The CDR3 region is CASSLAVSLPYEQYF. The CDR3 nucleotides are TGCGCCAGCAGCTTGGCGGTATCTCTACCCTACGAGCAGTACTTC.

This sequence joins TRBV6-1 and TRBJ1-1, with D perhaps matching TRBD1 (5 bases). Trimming took 4 bases from V and 1 from J, leaving 7 bases between them. The length of the CDR3 is 13 residues. Germline loops: CDR1 MNHNS, CDR2 SASEGT. The CDR3 loop reads CASSAGRNTEAFF. The CDR3 DNA sequence: TGTGCCAGCAGTGCAGGGCGGAACACTGAAGCTTTCTTT.

This chain links TRBV6-4 with TRBJ2-3; D remains unclear. Trimming shortened V by 0 bases and J by 4 bases, and 5 bases separated the two germline ends. In germline, CDR1 is MRHNA, CDR2 SNTAGT. The CDR3 spans 13 residues. The CDR3 DNA is TGTGCCAGCAGTGACTCGGCTTCAGATACGCAGTATTTT. Translation gives CASSDSASDTQYF.

V usage is TRBV5-6 and J usage is TRBJ1-5; a weak D match, TRBD1 (6 bases). The CDR3 covers 16 residues. The germline gives CDR1 SGHDT, CDR2 YYEEEE. V shed 3 bases and J shed 5 bases, with 18 bases lying between them. For the CDR3, the DNA is TGTGCCAGCAGCTCGGGACATCAAGGCCCACATCAGCCCCAGCATTTT. This sequence encodes CASSSGHQGPHQPQHF. The full variable domain, with the rest looked up from reference TRBV5-6 and TRBJ1-5, is DAGVTQSPTHLIKTRGQQVTLRCSPKSGHDTVSWYQQALGQGPQFIFQYYEEEERQRGNFPDRFSGHQFPNYSSELNVNALLLGDSALYLCASSSGHQGPHQPQHFGDGTRLSIL.

The chain carries TRBV5-6 and TRBJ2-1; 11 positions agree with TRBD2. The CDR3 length is 15 residues. The trim removed 4 bases at V and 4 bases at J, leaving 4 bases unmatched. Germline lookup yields CDR1 SGHDT and CDR2 YYEEEE. This chain's CDR3 is CASSKTSGGYNEQFF. DNA for the CDR3: TGTGCCAGCAGCAAAACTAGCGGGGGTTACAATGAGCAGTTCTTC. Using reference TRBV5-6 and TRBJ2-1 for the parts outside the CDR3, the full variable domain is DAGVTQSPTHLIKTRGQQVTLRCSPKSGHDTVSWYQQALGQGPQFIFQYYEEEERQRGNFPDRFSGHQFPNYSSELNVNALLLGDSALYLCASSKTSGGYNEQFFGPGTRLTVL.

CDR3 region: CASGMSSGRETQYF. For the CDR3, the DNA is TGTGCCAGCGGGATGAGTAGCGGGAGGGAGACCCAGTACTTC. The rearrangement uses TRBV5-4 and TRBJ2-5; 10 bases align to TRBD2. V lost 7 bases, J lost 5 bases, and 8 bases stayed unmatched. The CDR3 length is 14 residues. In germline, CDR1 is SGHNT, CDR2 YYREEE (reference sequence).

The chain carries TRBV5-1 and TRBJ2-2; 11 bases align to TRBD2. The germline CDR1 and CDR2 sequences are SGHRS and YFSETQ. V shed 9 bases, J shed 0 bases, and the junction held 4 bases outside the gene matches. The CDR3 has 15 amino acids. This chain's CDR3 is CATGTSGPNTGELFF. The CDR3 DNA reads as TGCGCCACCGGGACTAGCGGACCGAACACCGGGGAGCTGTTTTTT.

The chain is built from TRBV19 and TRBJ1-1; the match to TRBD1 covers 9 bases. V gave up 6 bases and J gave up 8 bases; unmatched junction bases: 7. This CDR3 has 13 residues. In germline, CDR1 is LNHDA, CDR2 SQIVND (reference sequence). CDR3 DNA: TGTGCCAGTAGCGGAACAGGGGGCAGAGAAGCTTTCTTT. Protein: CASSGTGGREAFF.

The chain recombines TRBV7-3 with TRBJ2-7; perhaps TRBD1 as D (6 bases). Trimming removed 5 bases at V and 2 bases at J, with 22 bases between. This CDR3 contains 17 residues. Germline values: CDR1 SGHTA, CDR2 FQGTGA. The CDR3 loop is CASSPGAETGTTYEQYF. CDR3 bases: TGTGCCAGCAGCCCCGGAGCGGAGACAGGTACCACCTACGAGCAGTACTTC. Full variable domain (rest looked up from reference TRBV7-3 and TRBJ2-7): GAGVSQTPSNKVTEKGKYVELRCDPISGHTALYWYRQSLGQGPEFLIYFQGTGAADDSGLPNDRFFAVRPEGSVSTLKIQRTERGDSAVYLCASSPGAETGTTYEQYFGPGTRLTVT.

The rearrangement uses TRBV5-1 and TRBJ2-5, with 7 bases lining up with TRBD1. Per germline, CDR1 SGHRS and CDR2 YFSETQ. After removal of 7 bases from V and 11 bases from J, the junction contained 17 bases not matched to a gene. This CDR3 is built from 14 residues. Here the CDR3 DNA reads TGCGCCAGCGGATCCGGGACAGTCCCCCTGGAGCAGTACTTC. It encodes CASGSGTVPLEQYF.

V usage is TRBV5-1 and J usage is TRBJ2-7; TRBD1 is a possible D gene (6 bases). Germline V gives CDR1 SGHRS, CDR2 YFSETQ. V lost 1 base, J lost 6 bases, and 17 bases lay in between. This CDR3 spans 15 amino acids. The CDR3 DNA reads TGCGCCAGCAGCTTGAATACAGGGTTTGGGAGCGAGCAGTACTTC. Translating it yields CASSLNTGFGSEQYF.

The chain combines TRBV5-1 with TRBJ2-3, with D hard to call. This CDR3 contains 15 residues. Per germline, CDR1 SGHRS and CDR2 YFSETQ. The V end lost 4 bases, the J end lost 4 bases, and 16 bases lay between the germline ends. The CDR3 loop reads CASSPQTTGSDTQYF. The DNA for the CDR3 is TGCGCCAGCAGCCCCCAGACGACTGGGTCAGATACGCAGTATTTT.

The chain links TRBV15 to TRBJ1-5; maybe TRBD1 (6 bases). The CDR3 has 16 residues. Germline V lookup: CDR1 LNHNV, CDR2 YYDKDF (reference sequence). V lost 0 bases to trimming and J lost 6 bases, with 15 bases between them. In DNA, the CDR3 is TGTGCCACCAGCAGAGATAAGGGGGAGAGGGGTCAGCCCCAGCATTTT. Protein product: CATSRDKGERGQPQHF.